Sequencing of this T cell receptor beta chain was carried out in a study of T cells in Graves' hyperthyroidism and ophthalmopathy. On the study more broadly: The authors collected peripheral blood at initial diagnosis, before any treatment.

Amplified regions were TCR beta CDR3 sequences from RNA transcripts. The TCR CDR3 first-round RT-PCR relied on the HTBI primer set. TCRdb reanalysed the multiplex PCR reads using MiXCR and keeps one entry per CDR3 protein. This table has fewer than 600,000 distinct CDR3 sequences, over 13% appearing once. The study defined stable Graves' hyperthyroidism as no ophthalmopathy progression within 18 months. Using 9.5 to 10 ml of fresh peripheral blood, PBMCs were prepared. Study results and caveats: Most thyroid clonotypes expanded above 0.001 were also detected in blood.

This clonotype was detected ten times or more. Its specificity is not known. This receptor was identified in a woman between 18 and 29 years old with Graves' hyperthyroidism. Specimen: blood.

The CDR3 bases are TGTGCCAGTAGGCCCGGGACAGGGGCCTACGAGCAGTACTTC. Residues: CASRPGTGAYEQYF. The chain uses TRBV19 and TRBJ2-7, with 10 bases that match TRBD1. Germline values: CDR1 LNHDA, CDR2 SQIVND (reference sequence). J lost 2 bases, V lost 6 bases, and 4 bases had no gene match. This CDR3 region has 14 residues.